The clone carrying this TCR beta chain has more than one count but fewer than ten. Its antigen remains unknown. MiXCR, applied by TCRdb to the reads, yields one record per CDR3 protein. The data contain over 200,000 distinct CDR3 sequences, around 13% of them seen just once; the ten biggest clones take up around 9.5%. This sample is drawn from a study of T cell repertoires in cytomegalovirus infection. For the study at large: Indications of both CMV infection and matching HLA type were provided by public TCR beta signatures. Study-wide points: Using cumulative public TCR beta family frequency, the authors identified those who carried CMV together with the relevant HLA. Ex vivo, HLA-C-restricted CMV-specific TCR beta clonotypes prevailed over the rest of the response.

Trimming left V 4 bases short and J 4 bases short, with 13 bases between. CDR3 length: 15 residues. Germline V lookup: CDR1 SGHAT, CDR2 FQNNGV. The specimen was PBMCs. The sequence derives from a human donor in good health (CMV status not recorded). Some clones in this sample may be carry-over from other donors' samples. V is TRBV11-2 and J is TRBJ1-4; D is possibly TRBD1 (5 bases). The CDR3 coding sequence is TGTGCCAGCAGCTATCGGACACTGGATAATGAAAAACTGTTTTTT. This translates into CASSYRTLDNEKLFF.